This record concerns one TCR beta chain sequence. Its target antigen remains unknown. No much larger clone exists at a distance of one base, and base qualities are not known. This sample is drawn from a study of blood T cell repertoires in COVID-19 (dated by TCRdb to the early 2020s). Describing the broader study: Samples from collaborators originated in the United States, Italy and Spain and spanned both the acute and convalescent phases of COVID-19. Where available, HLA class I and class II types were taken from metadata supplied by the sample provider and were not determined by assay-based typing. The material from the prospective study consisted of cDNA or gDNA derived from T cells, B-cell-depleted T cells, or PBMCs. The samples were drawn from the first 160 participants of the ongoing ImmuneRACE study and from 950 to 1,500 subjects provided by 6 global collaborators. Nearly every sample came with metadata listing a de-identified subject ID, COVID-19 status, age in years and sex. The repertoires were released in a freely available public database meant as a resource for research on the immune response to SARS-CoV-2. Deeply sampled blood TCRbeta repertoires from subjects exposed to, actively infected with, or recovered from COVID-19 were included in the dataset.

General findings and caveats noted by the study authors: How much clinical and demographic metadata was included differed by source and by participant, and the metadata was provided uncurated.

TCRbeta CDR3 regions were amplified from genomic DNA using the immunoSEQ Assay, a bias-controlled multiplex PCR. The authors' pipeline ran thus. Within the assay, amplification of reference gene primers was used to estimate how many nucleated cells each sample contained. To quantify the absolute abundance of each unique TCRbeta CDR3 rearrangement, sequence reads were collapsed and filtered. For each sample, productive Simpson clonality was calculated by taking the square root of Simpson's diversity index across productive rearrangements. What TCRdb holds here is the immuneACCESS table cut down to in-frame rearrangements. Part of the clones is not present; checked against another copy, under half of the missing clones reflect an unresolved V gene, and the others are unexplained. V and J calls and clone size are as listed in that table; D and trimming were resolved from the DNA. The sample table contains hundreds of thousands of clones; only one count was recorded for 86% of them. Approximately 3.5% of the sample is taken by the ten largest.

V is pared back by 4 bases and J by 3 bases, with 14 bases lying between the germline termini. The CDR3 goes from the cysteine to the phenylalanine over 15 residues. The only DNA kept is the CDR3, 45 bases in frame from the first base. The germline V gene encodes CDR1 SGHTA and CDR2 FQGTGA. Participants in the prospective study were enrolled through a virtual design, were aged about 18 to 100 years, and lived in approximately 25 United States geographic areas. To assign participants to cohorts, the prospective study relied on clinical history that participants themselves reported in a screening survey and a study questionnaire. Each participant in the prospective study had whole blood, serum and a nasopharyngeal or oropharyngeal swab collected by mobile phlebotomists. Over an approximately 2-month period, participants in the prospective study had the option of providing additional blood draws and questionnaires. Blood samples from the prospective study were shipped frozen or at room temperature prior to DNA extraction.

The sequence was collected from a woman between 35 and 50 years old with acute COVID-19. The chain uses TRBV7-3 and TRBJ2-3, and perhaps TRBD1 as D gene, on 5 matching bases. The sequencing sample was made of PBMCs or T cells enriched from blood (not recorded which). The DNA sequence is given as TGTGCCAGCAGCTCCCAGGGTTACAGGACAGATACGCAGTATTTT. Its protein product is CASSSQGYRTDTQYF.